This is a list of T cell receptor beta chains from one sample in a study of shared clonotypes between healthy human individuals. Using immunoSEQ multiplex PCR, the repertoire was profiled, and TCRdb retains in-frame clones only, with some absent. The table records more than 1,200,000 clones, 97% to 99% of them present only once. What was sequenced was naive CD4+ T cells sorted from blood. The receptors stem from a man younger than 40 in good health. CDR3s include the opening cysteine and the closing phenylalanine or tryptophan. The D gene is left open where the match is weak. Rows may omit the clone size; those that give it use once, few, many or a size class.

clone size,V gene,J gene,CDR3 length,D gene,CDR3 protein,CDR3 DNA
NA,TRBV27,TRBJ2-1,14,NA,CASSGTQINNEQFF,TGTGCCAGCTCCGGGACACAAATAAACAATGAGCAGTTCTTC
NA,TRBV5-4,TRBJ2-7,15,TRBD2,CASSLGGGPTYEQYF,TGTGCCAGCAGCTTGGGGGGAGGGCCGACCTACGAGCAGTACTTC
NA,TRBV7-9,TRBJ2-7,16,TRBD2,CASSHGTSGKDNEQYF,TGTGCCAGCAGCCATGGGACTAGCGGGAAGGACAACGAGCAGTACTTC
NA,TRBV11-2,TRBJ2-7,15,NA,CASSLDSIPAYEQYF,TGTGCCAGCAGCCTAGACAGTATACCAGCCTACGAGCAGTACTTC
NA,TRBV18,TRBJ2-7,15,TRBD2,CASSPGLAGVPEQYF,TGTGCCAGCTCCCCTGGACTAGCGGGAGTCCCCGAGCAGTACTTC
NA,TRBV11-2,TRBJ2-2,14,NA,CASSFGGAAGELFF,TGTGCCAGCAGCTTTGGGGGAGCGGCCGGGGAGCTGTTTTTT
once,TRBV28,TRBJ1-1,14,NA,CASSLRAGGPEAFF,TGTGCCAGCAGCTTGAGGGCGGGAGGCCCTGAAGCTTTCTTT
NA,TRBV14,TRBJ2-7,15,NA,CASSPSRGPPLEQYF,TGTGCCAGCAGCCCTTCCAGAGGTCCCCCCTTAGAGCAGTACTTC
NA,TRBV5-1,TRBJ2-1,15,NA,CASSLEPSSYNEQFF,TGCGCCAGCAGCTTAGAACCTTCCTCCTACAATGAGCAGTTCTTC
NA,TRBV5-1,TRBJ1-2,13,TRBD1,CASSQGQGNGYTF,TGCGCCAGCAGCCAGGGACAGGGTAACGGCTACACCTTC
NA,TRBV29-1,TRBJ1-1,14,NA,CSGVFGGMGAEAFF,TGCAGCGGGGTATTTGGGGGGATGGGAGCTGAAGCTTTCTTT
NA,TRBV20-1,TRBJ2-1,11,NA,CSASMEPKRFF,TGCAGTGCTAGTATGGAACCGAAGAGGTTCTTC
NA,TRBV7-2,TRBJ2-7,14,NA,CASSPRGLAYEQYF,TGTGCCAGCAGCCCCAGGGGACTGGCCTACGAGCAGTACTTC
NA,TRBV19,TRBJ2-7,12,NA,CATQDSYYEQYF,TGTGCCACTCAGGACAGCTACTACGAGCAGTACTTC
NA,TRBV9,TRBJ1-1,15,NA,CASSVESERNTEAFF,TGTGCCAGCAGCGTAGAGAGTGAGCGGAACACTGAAGCTTTCTTT
NA,TRBV7-2,TRBJ1-2,16,NA,CASSLVEWLTNYGYTF,TGTGCCAGCAGCTTAGTGGAATGGCTTACTAACTATGGCTACACCTTC
NA,TRBV7-2,TRBJ2-6,16,NA,CASSLEGSSGANVLTF,TGTGCCAGCAGCTTAGAGGGGAGCTCTGGGGCCAACGTCCTGACTTTC
NA,TRBV5-4,TRBJ2-1,17,TRBD2,CASSLVSRGRPYNEQFF,TGTGCCAGCAGCTTGGTTTCCCGCGGGAGACCCTACAATGAGCAGTTCTTC
NA,TRBV7-8,TRBJ2-2,17,NA,CASSFLALAENTGELFF,TGTGCCAGCAGCTTTTTGGCACTAGCAGAGAACACCGGGGAGCTGTTTTTT
NA,TRBV5-4,TRBJ1-1,15,NA,CASSTPGEGNTEAFF,TGTGCCAGCAGCACTCCAGGGGAGGGGAACACTGAAGCTTTCTTT
once,TRBV29-1,TRBJ2-1,14,TRBD2,CSVEGGTSHNEQFF,TGCAGCGTTGAAGGTGGGACTAGTCACAATGAGCAGTTCTTC
NA,TRBV29-1,TRBJ2-1,10,NA,CSVDRQEQFF,TGCAGCGTTGATCGGCAGGAGCAGTTCTTC
NA,TRBV28,TRBJ2-2,14,NA,CASSQRTVTGELFF,TGTGCCAGCAGTCAGAGGACAGTCACCGGGGAGCTGTTTTTT
NA,TRBV5-1,TRBJ2-2,16,TRBD2,CASSLVGLADTGELFF,TGCGCCAGCAGCTTGGTCGGACTAGCAGATACCGGGGAGCTGTTTTTT
NA,TRBV18,TRBJ1-1,17,TRBD1,CASSPLSGQGAYTEAFF,TGTGCCAGCTCACCCTTATCCGGACAGGGGGCTTACACTGAAGCTTTCTTT
NA,TRBV6-6,TRBJ2-7,13,NA,CASPPGTSYEQYF,TGTGCCAGCCCCCCTGGGACCTCCTACGAGCAGTACTTC
NA,TRBV11-2,TRBJ2-3,18,TRBD2,CASSSLSSSLAGADTQYF,TGTGCCAGCAGCAGCCTTTCCTCATCACTAGCGGGAGCAGATACGCAGTATTTT
NA,TRBV5-1,TRBJ2-7,15,NA,CASKWTGTSSYEQYF,TGCGCCAGCAAGTGGACGGGAACCAGCTCCTACGAGCAGTACTTC
NA,TRBV7-2,TRBJ1-2,13,NA,CASSGGDAYGYTF,TGTGCCAGCAGTGGGGGGGACGCCTATGGCTACACCTTC
once,TRBV29-1,TRBJ2-2,16,TRBD2,CSVRLAGGPNTGELFF,TGCAGCGTCAGACTAGCGGGAGGCCCGAACACCGGGGAGCTGTTTTTT
few,TRBV9,TRBJ2-6,15,NA,CASSVVGSGANVLTF,TGTGCCAGCAGCGTAGTTGGCTCTGGGGCCAACGTCCTGACTTTC
NA,TRBV29-1,TRBJ1-2,11,NA,CSVDENYGYTF,TGCAGCGTAGACGAGAACTATGGCTACACCTTC
NA,TRBV9,TRBJ1-1,16,TRBD1,CASSPRQGAGGTEAFF,TGTGCCAGCAGCCCCAGACAGGGGGCGGGCGGCACTGAAGCTTTCTTT
NA,TRBV4-3,TRBJ1-3,16,NA,CASSQNLQGPGNTIYF,TGCGCCAGCAGCCAGAATTTACAGGGACCTGGAAACACCATATATTTT
NA,TRBV2,TRBJ2-7,13,TRBD1,CASRGTGAYEQYF,TGTGCCAGCAGGGGGACAGGAGCCTACGAGCAGTACTTC
NA,TRBV9,TRBJ2-3,19,NA,CASSVDGRVTDPRPDTQYF,TGTGCCAGCAGCGTAGATGGGCGTGTGACAGACCCAAGACCAGATACGCAGTATTTT
once,TRBV19,TRBJ2-1,16,TRBD1,CASSMWGQGERNEQFF,TGTGCCAGTAGTATGTGGGGACAGGGGGAGAGGAATGAGCAGTTCTTC
NA,TRBV15,TRBJ1-1,15,NA,CATTYLGGRNTEAFF,TGTGCCACCACATATTTAGGAGGGCGGAACACTGAAGCTTTCTTT
NA,TRBV5-1,TRBJ2-3,16,TRBD2,CASSLPLAGSTDTQYF,TGCGCCAGCAGCTTGCCACTAGCGGGTTCCACAGATACGCAGTATTTT